These 32 T cell receptor beta chains originate from one sample sequenced in a study of T cell responses to AZD1222 COVID-19 vaccine. Clones were read by immunoSEQ multiplex PCR, and TCRdb kept only the in-frame ones, dropping some. The sample yields about 85,000 clones, 70% to 90% seen once. Sequencing was performed on peripheral blood, taken on day 0 of AZD1222 vaccination. These receptors came from an adult in good health.

J is TRBJ2-7 and V is TRBV20-1, with 7 positions matching TRBD2. The V segment lost 3 bases and the J segment 4 bases; nucleotides outside the gene matches: 15. Per the germline V gene, CDR1 is DFQATT and CDR2 is SNEGSKA (reference sequence). The CDR3 is 16 residues long. In DNA, the CDR3 is TGCAGTGCTAGTTGGGGGGGGAGCGGGACTGGTTACGAGCAGTACTTC. Translation: CSASWGGSGTGYEQYF.

V gene TRBV11-3 combines with J gene TRBJ2-6; 10 bases are shared with TRBD1. The CDR3 is 17 amino acids. With V trimmed by 4 bases and J by 0 bases, 3 bases remained unmatched. Germline CDR1 is SGHNT and CDR2 is YENEEA. The CDR3, as DNA: TGTGCCAGCAGCTCTTGGACAGGGGGCTCTGGGGCCAACGTCCTGACTTTC. It specifies CASSSWTGGSGANVLTF.

This sequence joins TRBV5-1 and TRBJ2-1; possible D gene TRBD1, 6 bases. This CDR3 is 14 amino acids long. Trimming took 0 bases from V and 6 from J, leaving 10 bases between them. Germline V gives CDR1 SGHRS, CDR2 YFSETQ. CDR3 sequence (DNA): TGCGCCAGCAGCTTGGCCAGGGGTGGCAATGAGCAGTTCTTC. It is translated as CASSLARGGNEQFF.

J is TRBJ1-4 and V is TRBV7-5. TRBV7-5 is recorded as a pseudogene. This CDR3 region has 16 residues. The CDR3 loop reads CARSLAFASGGEKLFF. DNA of the CDR3: TGTGCCAGAAGCTTAGCTTTTGCGTCGGGGGGTGAAAAACTGTTTTTT.

V gene TRBV19 combines with J gene TRBJ2-7, with D perhaps given as TRBD1 or TRBD2 (5 bases each). The CDR3 sequence is 12 residues long. Germline V gene lookup returns CDR1 LNHDA and CDR2 SQIVND (reference sequence). V lost 0 bases, J lost 6 bases, and 6 bases lay in between. This CDR3 reads CASSIDGGEQYF. The CDR3 DNA sequence: TGTGCCAGTAGTATAGATGGGGGCGAGCAGTACTTC.

The chain links TRBV28 to TRBJ1-2; the match to TRBD1 covers 10 bases. The CDR3 has 14 amino acids. V trimming: 7 bases; J trimming: 6 bases; junction bases outside the gene matches: 8. The V gene's germline CDR1 is MDHEN and CDR2 SYDVKM. The CDR3 sequence: CASTLEGTGDGYTF. CDR3 DNA sequence: TGTGCCAGCACCCTCGAGGGGACAGGGGATGGCTACACCTTC.

The genes are TRBV18 and TRBJ2-3; D unresolved. Trimming shortened V by 6 bases and J by 0 bases, and 7 bases separated the two germline ends. This CDR3 has 13 amino acids. Germline-derived CDR1 and CDR2 are KGHSH and LQKENI. In DNA, the CDR3 is TGTGCCAGCTCTCTGTCTAGCACAGATACGCAGTATTTT. This codes for CASSLSSTDTQYF.

The V call is TRBV29-1, the J call TRBJ2-1, with D perhaps given as TRBD1 or TRBD2 (6 bases each). The CDR3 has 14 amino acids. The germline CDR1 and CDR2 sequences are SQVTM and ANQGSEA. The ends were cut back, 8 bases at V and 6 bases at J, with 20 bases in the middle. Here the CDR3 reads CSTDGGLRGNEQFF. The CDR3 DNA sequence: TGCAGCACCGACGGGGGCCTAAGGGGCAATGAGCAGTTCTTC.

A few counts support this clone. In DNA, the CDR3 is TGTGCCAGCAGCAAGGACTCCGGGGAGCTGTTTTTT. This codes for CASSKDSGELFF. This chain joins TRBV5-4 and TRBJ2-2; D possibly corresponds to TRBD2 (5 bases). Per germline, CDR1 SGHNT and CDR2 YYREEE (reference sequence). The CDR3 totals 12 residues. Trimming removed 4 bases at V and 6 bases at J, with 7 bases between.

The J gene is TRBJ1-6, the V gene TRBV19; D not resolved. V was pared by 4 bases and J by 10 bases, with 17 bases between. The CDR3 covers 15 residues. Germline V gives CDR1 LNHDA, CDR2 SQIVND (reference sequence). The CDR3 region is CASSNPPGAGSPLHF. In DNA, the CDR3 is TGTGCCAGTAGTAACCCCCCAGGAGCTGGATCACCCCTCCACTTT. The complete variable domain, with remaining parts taken from reference TRBV19 and TRBJ1-6, reads DGGITQSPKYLFRKEGQNVTLSCEQNLNHDAMYWYRQDPGQGLRLIYYSQIVNDFQKGDIAEGYSVSREKKESFPLTVTSAQKNPTAFYLCASSNPPGAGSPLHFGNGTRLTVT.

The rearrangement uses TRBV29-1 and TRBJ1-1, with D unresolved. The germline V gene has CDR1 SQVTM and CDR2 ANQGSEA. The CDR3 length is 11 residues. CDR3 nucleotide sequence: TGCAGTTCACACCAGAACACTGAAGCTTTCTTT. Its translation: CSSHQNTEAFF.

This clone was recorded once. The genes are TRBV5-1 and TRBJ2-3; 10 bases agree with TRBD2. The CDR3 is 16 residues long. The V segment lost 4 bases and the J segment 5 bases; nucleotides outside the gene matches: 10. Germline V gene lookup returns CDR1 SGHRS and CDR2 YFSETQ. The DNA of the CDR3 is TGCGCCAGCAGCAACCTTCTAGCGGGAGTTGAAGATACGCAGTATTTT. The encoded protein is CASSNLLAGVEDTQYF.

J is TRBJ2-3 and V is TRBV2; D is possibly TRBD2 (6 bases). CDR1 SNHLY and CDR2 FYNNEI come from the germline V gene. The V end lost 3 bases, the J end lost 5 bases, and 12 bases lay between the germline ends. The CDR3 is 14 amino acids. CDR3 DNA sequence: TGTGCCAGCAGTGATAGCGGCAGGGAAGATACGCAGTATTTT. Residues: CASSDSGREDTQYF.

V and J are TRBV28 and TRBJ1-1; weak D call: TRBD1 (6 bases). The CDR3 has 14 residues. Germline V CDR1 and CDR2: MDHEN, SYDVKM. V lost 6 bases, J lost 2 bases, and 13 bases lay in between. The CDR3 DNA is TGTGCCAGCAGGAACGGACAGACTAACACTGAAGCTTTCTTT. Translation gives CASRNGQTNTEAFF. Combining the CDR3 with reference TRBV28 and TRBJ1-1 gives the whole variable domain DVKVTQSSRYLVKRTGEKVFLECVQDMDHENMFWYRQDPGLGLRLIYFSYDVKMKEKGDIPEGYSVSREKKERFSLILESASTNQTSMYLCASRNGQTNTEAFFGQGTRLTVV.

The CDR3 DNA is TGTGCCTGGAGTGTAACCCGCCGTGGCTACACCTTC. Its translation: CAWSVTRRGYTF. This chain joins TRBV30 and TRBJ1-2; D not certain. The CDR3 has 12 residues. Germline CDR1 is GTSNPN and CDR2 is SVGIG (reference sequence). V was trimmed by 0 bases and J by 7 bases, leaving 9 bases between them.

V gene TRBV5-1 combines with J gene TRBJ2-7; 11 nucleotides align to TRBD1. The junction had 10 bases not matched to a gene; V was cut back by 4 bases and J by 7 bases. Germline lookup yields CDR1 SGHRS and CDR2 YFSETQ. The CDR3 has 15 amino acids. The CDR3 region is CASSVGDRGIIEQYF. Here the CDR3 DNA reads TGCGCCAGCAGCGTTGGGGACAGGGGGATAATAGAGCAGTACTTC.

The V and J genes are TRBV19 and TRBJ1-4; D might be TRBD1 (6 bases). The V end lost 0 bases, the J end lost 8 bases, and 16 bases lay between the germline ends. The CDR3 length is 16 residues. Germline V CDR1 and CDR2: LNHDA, SQIVND (reference sequence). CDR3 sequence (DNA): TGTGCCAGTAGTATAGAATCTACAGGGAGTGGGGAAAAACTGTTTTTT. Translated, it gives CASSIESTGSGEKLFF.

The rearrangement uses TRBV28 and TRBJ2-3; D is uncertain. The CDR3 sequence is 15 residues long. Trimming took off 5 bases at V and 1 base at J, with 13 bases between the two ends. In germline, CDR1 is MDHEN, CDR2 SYDVKM. CDR3 region: CASSRTPGGTDTQYF. In DNA form, the CDR3 reads TGTGCCAGCAGTCGGACCCCCGGCGGCACAGATACGCAGTATTTT.

V is TRBV28 and J is TRBJ1-4; TRBD1 is a possible D gene (5 bases). Trimming shortened V by 3 bases and J by 8 bases, and 13 bases separated the two germline ends. The V gene's germline CDR1 is MDHEN and CDR2 SYDVKM. This CDR3 region has 14 residues. CDR3 sequence: CASSFAGVGEKLFF. The CDR3 coding sequence is TGTGCCAGCAGTTTTGCGGGGGTGGGCGAAAAACTGTTTTTT.

V is TRBV14 and J is TRBJ1-6; no clear D gene. The CDR3 runs to 15 residues. Trimming took 0 bases from V and 6 from J, leaving 9 bases between them. Germline V gene data show CDR1 as SGHDN and CDR2 as FVKESK. The CDR3 nucleotides read TGTGCCAGCAGCCAAGAGCTGGGTTTTAATTCACCCCTCCACTTT. This encodes CASSQELGFNSPLHF.

V gene TRBV4-3 combines with J gene TRBJ2-7, with TRBD1 as a possible D gene (5 bases). The V end was cut by 0 bases, the J end by 4 bases, with 13 bases between. Germline CDR1 is LGHNA and CDR2 is YSLEER. The CDR3 has 15 residues. CDR3 sequence reads: CASSQDSAQGYEQYF. The CDR3, as DNA: TGCGCCAGCAGCCAAGATTCCGCTCAGGGTTACGAGCAGTACTTC.

The chain carries TRBV7-2 and TRBJ1-5, with 10 bases matching TRBD1. The CDR3 extends over 17 amino acids. From germline, CDR1 is SGHTA and CDR2 FQGNSA. J lost 1 base, V lost 0 bases, and 3 bases had no gene match. CDR3 sequence (DNA): TGTGCCAGCAGCTTAGCGGGGACAGGGGCGAGCAATCAGCCCCAGCATTTT. Translation gives CASSLAGTGASNQPQHF.

V is TRBV14 and J is TRBJ2-2; D uncertain. In germline, CDR1 is SGHDN, CDR2 FVKESK. This CDR3 region has 19 residues. The V and J ends lost 0 bases and 1 base respectively, with 18 bases between them. CDR3 in amino acids: CASSQDDGRTKLNTGELFF. The CDR3 DNA reads as TGTGCCAGCAGCCAAGATGATGGCAGAACCAAGTTGAACACCGGGGAGCTGTTTTTT.

This clone was seen a single time. This rearrangement joins TRBV9 to TRBJ1-1; 9 bases agree with TRBD1. The germline CDR1 and CDR2 sequences are SGDLS and YYNGEE. This CDR3 has 18 amino acids. The V gene end was trimmed by 0 bases and the J gene end by 4 bases; junction bases not matched to a gene: 13. The DNA for the CDR3 is TGTGCCAGCAGCGTAGAAGGGGGACAGGGAGGCAGGGGCACTGAAGCTTTCTTT. It is translated as CASSVEGGQGGRGTEAFF.

This clone was seen just once. V and J are TRBV11-3 and TRBJ1-1; 7 bases line up with TRBD1. CDR3 length: 14 amino acids. After removal of 4 bases from V and 2 bases from J, the junction contained 4 bases not matched to a gene. Looked up from germline, CDR1 is SGHNT and CDR2 is YENEEA. CDR3 loop: CASSSNRGNTEAFF. The CDR3, as DNA: TGTGCCAGCAGCTCGAACAGGGGTAACACTGAAGCTTTCTTT.

The chain combines TRBV10-3 with TRBJ2-7, with TRBD2 matching over 7 bases. CDR1 and CDR2 from the germline V gene are ENHRY and SYGVKD. The V and J ends lost 3 bases and 5 bases, in that order; junction bases with no gene match: 7. The CDR3 has 14 residues. The CDR3 region is CAISEGGSRNEQYF. CDR3 DNA: TGTGCCATCAGTGAAGGCGGGAGTAGGAACGAGCAGTACTTC.

This clone was counted between two and nine times. The chain is built from TRBV5-1 and TRBJ2-7; tentative D call: TRBD1 (5 bases). Germline V lookup: CDR1 SGHRS, CDR2 YFSETQ. V was shortened by 4 bases and J by 1 base, with 9 bases between the two germline ends. The CDR3 sequence is 13 residues long. The CDR3 nucleotides read TGCGCCAGCAGCGCACAGGTTTCCTACGAGCAGTACTTC. Its protein product is CASSAQVSYEQYF.

This rearrangement joins TRBV7-2 to TRBJ2-3; tentative D call: TRBD2 (6 bases). Germline CDR1 is SGHTA and CDR2 is FQGNSA. Trimming removed 5 bases from V and 4 bases from J, with 13 bases in between. The CDR3 has 14 amino acids. The CDR3 DNA reads as TGTGCCAGCAGCCCTGGAGGGGCAGCAGATACGCAGTATTTT. This gives the protein CASSPGGAADTQYF.

V usage is TRBV10-3 and J usage is TRBJ2-7, with TRBD2 matching 11 bases. Germline assignment: CDR1 ENHRY and CDR2 SYGVKD. The CDR3 sequence is 15 residues long. V dropped 5 bases and J dropped 9; count of bases not matched to a gene: 12. The chain's CDR3 is CAISKLAGEIFGQYF. The CDR3 DNA is TGTGCCATCAGTAAACTAGCGGGAGAAATATTCGGGCAGTACTTC.

In regard to this clone: Its ends do not fully match the called genes, so a read error is possible. The chain combines TRBV2 with TRBJ2-1, with D maybe TRBD2 (6 bases). The germline gives CDR1 SNHLY, CDR2 FYNNEI. The CDR3 is made up of 15 amino acids. The DNA of the CDR3 is TGTGCCAGCAGTGAGTCGGGACTCTCCTCCAATGAGCAGTTCTTC. Its protein product is CASSESGLSSNEQFF.

The chain links TRBV11-3 to TRBJ2-2; TRBD1 is a possible D gene (5 bases). Germline-derived CDR1 and CDR2 are SGHNT and YENEEA. Trimming stripped 1 base from V and 1 base from J, with 7 bases between. There are 15 residues in the CDR3. CDR3 in amino acids: CASSLVQVNTGELFF. As DNA, the CDR3 is TGTGCCAGCAGCTTAGTACAGGTGAACACCGGGGAGCTGTTTTTT. The variable domain in full, with the rest retrieved from reference TRBV11-3 and TRBJ2-2, is EAGVVQSPRYKIIEKKQPVAFWCNPISGHNTLYWYLQNLGQGPELLIRYENEEAVDDSQLPKDRFSAERLKGVDSTLKIQPAELGDSAVYLCASSLVQVNTGELFFGEGSRLTVL.

This chain uses TRBV27 with TRBJ1-5, with D maybe TRBD1 (6 bases). Trimming removed 0 bases from V and 2 bases from J, with 8 bases in between. This CDR3 spans 15 amino acids. The germline V gene encodes CDR1 MNHEY and CDR2 SMNVEV (reference sequence). CDR3 residues: CASSLSPGGNQPQHF. The CDR3 region has the DNA TGTGCCAGCAGTTTATCTCCAGGGGGCAATCAGCCCCAGCATTTT.